A selection of T cell receptor beta chains follows, all from one sample in a study of naive and memory T cell subsets. TCRdb called the UMI-ligation and nested PCR reads again in MiXCR, with one record for every CDR3 protein. The sample comprises 77,000 or so distinct CDR3 sequences, around 13% of which are singletons, and about 0.9% rests with the top ten. Sequencing was performed on central memory CD4+ T cells from blood. These receptor sequences come from a human donor in good health. Both conserved end residues are part of each CDR3. The D gene is left open where the match is weak. Clone sizes are given selectively: once, few, many, or a class where the clone is expanded.

v_gene,abundance,d_gene,j_gene,CDR3aa,CDR3nt
TRBV11-2,many,TRBD1,TRBJ2-2,CASSSLNQGARNTGELFF,TGTGCCAGCAGCTCACTTAATCAGGGGGCGAGGAACACCGGGGAGCTGTTTTTT
TRBV20-1,NA,TRBD2,TRBJ2-5,CSAPTSGRRETQYF,TGCAGTGCCCCGACTAGCGGGAGGAGAGAGACCCAGTACTTC
TRBV7-2,few,NA,TRBJ2-2,CASSLAPAQVTTGELFF,TGTGCCAGCAGCTTAGCGCCCGCGCAAGTCACCACCGGGGAGCTGTTTTTT
TRBV12-3/TRBV12-4,many,TRBD2,TRBJ2-3,CASSSSTSGRDASTDTQYF,TGTGCCAGCAGTTCCTCGACTAGCGGGAGGGACGCTAGCACAGATACGCAGTATTTT
TRBV6-4,NA,NA,TRBJ1-3,CASSRYADSGNTIYF,TGTGCCAGCAGCAGATACGCAGACTCTGGAAACACCATATATTTT
TRBV5-1,few,NA,TRBJ2-7,CASRTTAGSREQYF,TGCGCCAGCAGGACAACGGCCGGTTCTCGGGAGCAGTACTTC
TRBV29-1,NA,NA,TRBJ1-1,CSVGGAGGWFLGTEAFF,TGCAGCGTTGGCGGTGCGGGGGGCTGGTTTTTGGGCACTGAAGCTTTCTTT
TRBV27,many,NA,TRBJ2-7,CASSPTDPYEQYF,TGTGCCAGCAGTCCCACCGACCCCTACGAGCAGTACTTC
TRBV12-5,NA,NA,TRBJ2-1,CASGPTSSYNEQFF,TGTGCTAGTGGTCCTACCTCGTCCTACAATGAGCAGTTCTTC
TRBV4-1,NA,TRBD2,TRBJ2-1,CASSQDRRLAGGNEQFF,TGCGCCAGCAGCCAAGATAGAAGACTAGCGGGAGGTAATGAGCAGTTCTTC
TRBV27,NA,TRBD2,TRBJ2-3,CASSPWSSGGSTDTQYF,TGTGCCAGCAGTCCCTGGTCTAGCGGGGGTAGCACAGATACGCAGTATTTT
TRBV27,few,NA,TRBJ2-1,CASSLNRDSLVSEQFF,TGTGCCAGCAGCCTGAACCGGGACTCCCTAGTCTCGGAGCAGTTCTTC
TRBV5-1,few,TRBD1,TRBJ2-6,CASSLTTGAGANVLTF,TGCGCCAGCAGCTTAACCACAGGGGCCGGGGCCAACGTCCTGACTTTC
TRBV20-1,few,TRBD2,TRBJ2-3,CSARGLTSGGSPSTDTQYF,TGCAGTGCTAGAGGCCTAACTAGCGGGGGCAGCCCTAGCACAGATACGCAGTATTTT
TRBV4-2,NA,NA,TRBJ1-6,CASSLDPLLRDNSPLHF,TGTGCCAGCAGCCTCGACCCCCTACTACGCGATAATTCACCCCTCCACTTT
TRBV20-1,many,NA,TRBJ2-7,CSAGREYEQYF,TGCAGTGCTGGCCGGGAGTACGAGCAGTACTTC
TRBV7-2,many,TRBD1,TRBJ2-3,CASSLAGQGSTDTQYF,TGTGCCAGCAGCTTAGCCGGACAGGGAAGCACAGATACGCAGTATTTT
TRBV7-2,NA,NA,TRBJ2-3,CASSLGVSDTQYF,TGTGCCAGCAGCTTAGGAGTCTCAGATACGCAGTATTTT
TRBV29-1,many,TRBD2,TRBJ2-5,CSVDGTSGRMTQYF,TGCAGCGTTGATGGGACTAGCGGGAGGATGACCCAGTACTTC
TRBV7-2,NA,NA,TRBJ2-3,CASSWRTDRTDTQYF,TGTGCCAGCAGCTGGAGGACAGACCGCACAGATACGCAGTATTTT
TRBV7-9,many,TRBD2,TRBJ2-5,CASSSLAEGETQYF,TGTGCCAGCAGCTCCCTAGCGGAGGGGGAGACCCAGTACTTC
TRBV5-8,few,NA,TRBJ2-7,CASSLGGCLHEQYF,TGTGCCAGCAGCTTGGGAGGTTGTCTCCACGAGCAGTACTTC
TRBV24-1,many,TRBD2,TRBJ2-3,CATSDLGLAGGDTQYF,TGTGCCACCAGTGATTTAGGACTAGCGGGAGGAGATACGCAGTATTTT
TRBV5-1,NA,NA,TRBJ2-2,CASSSGAGAGGELFF,TGCGCCAGCAGCTCCGGGGCCGGTGCGGGAGGGGAGCTGTTTTTT
TRBV7-2,few,NA,TRBJ2-1,CASSLGQFEQFF,TGTGCCAGCAGCTTGGGCCAGTTTGAGCAGTTCTTC
TRBV6-1,NA,NA,TRBJ1-4,CASKGQFVANEKLFF,TGTGCCAGCAAAGGGCAGTTCGTCGCTAATGAAAAACTGTTTTTT
TRBV6-2/TRBV6-3,NA,NA,TRBJ2-7,CASRPVRAPHEQYF,TGTGCCAGCAGACCGGTGAGAGCGCCCCACGAGCAGTACTTC
TRBV18,few,NA,TRBJ2-2,CASSPQGGSFNTGELFF,TGTGCCAGCTCACCCCAGGGAGGTTCCTTCAACACCGGGGAGCTGTTTTTT
TRBV3-1,many,NA,TRBJ1-6,CASSQELNNSPLHF,TGTGCCAGCAGCCAAGAGTTAAATAATTCACCCCTCCACTTT
TRBV5-4,many,TRBD1,TRBJ2-7,CASSPARDRGPTYEQYF,TGTGCCAGCAGCCCGGCACGGGACAGGGGCCCCACCTACGAGCAGTACTTC
TRBV5-1,many,NA,TRBJ1-1,CASSLIPTTTEAFF,TGCGCCAGCAGCTTGATTCCCACGACCACTGAAGCTTTCTTT
TRBV3-1,NA,NA,TRBJ2-2,CASSQVGSSSTGELFF,TGTGCCAGCAGCCAAGTTGGTTCCTCCTCCACCGGGGAGCTGTTTTTT
TRBV6-1,NA,TRBD2,TRBJ2-7,CASSFPSGDSSEQYF,TGTGCCAGCAGTTTCCCTAGCGGGGACTCTAGCGAGCAGTACTTC
TRBV7-9,NA,NA,TRBJ2-1,CASSARVLGNEQFF,TGTGCCAGCAGCGCCCGGGTCTTGGGGAATGAGCAGTTCTTC
TRBV5-4,NA,TRBD1,TRBJ2-6,CASSSGRDSFAPGANVLTF,TGTGCCAGCAGCTCTGGCCGGGACAGCTTTGCCCCTGGGGCCAACGTCCTGACTTTC
TRBV2,many,NA,TRBJ2-1,CASSDQLVGEQFF,TGTGCCAGCAGTGACCAGTTAGTCGGGGAGCAGTTCTTC
TRBV20-1,many,TRBD2,TRBJ2-3,CSGQGGGTDTQYF,TGCAGTGGCCAGGGAGGGGGCACAGATACGCAGTATTTT
TRBV20-1,many,NA,TRBJ1-1,CSASPNVRNTEAFF,TGCAGTGCTTCTCCAAACGTAAGGAACACTGAAGCTTTCTTT
TRBV5-5,few,NA,TRBJ1-2,CASRNQGGIGGYGYTF,TGTGCCAGCAGAAATCAAGGGGGAATCGGGGGCTATGGCTACACCTTC
TRBV3-1,NA,NA,TRBJ1-4,CASSLSVGVKLFF,TGTGCCAGCAGCCTAAGCGTAGGAGTAAAACTGTTTTTT
TRBV7-9,many,TRBD2,TRBJ2-7,CASSLVGRTGGSDYEQYF,TGTGCCAGCAGCTTAGTAGGGCGGACGGGAGGCTCGGACTACGAGCAGTACTTC
TRBV10-3,NA,NA,TRBJ2-7,CAISEGLPTYEQYF,TGTGCCATCAGTGAGGGACTACCAACCTACGAGCAGTACTTC
TRBV20-1,NA,TRBD2,TRBJ2-5,CSAIRTSGSRGETQYF,TGCAGTGCCATCCGGACTAGCGGGAGTAGGGGGGAGACCCAGTACTTC
TRBV11-2,NA,NA,TRBJ2-7,CASSLVAGQYEQYF,TGTGCCAGCAGCTTAGTGGCGGGTCAGTACGAGCAGTACTTC
TRBV6-1,many,TRBD1,TRBJ2-5,CASSVQGASGSGGKETQYF,TGTGCCAGCAGTGTACAGGGGGCGTCGGGTTCGGGGGGAAAAGAGACCCAGTACTTC
TRBV11-2,NA,TRBD2,TRBJ2-5,CASSGSGWGAQETQYF,TGTGCCAGCAGCGGTAGCGGGTGGGGAGCCCAAGAGACCCAGTACTTC
TRBV19,NA,TRBD2,TRBJ2-7,CASSMFPGLAGMYEQYF,TGTGCCAGTAGTATGTTCCCCGGACTAGCGGGAATGTACGAGCAGTACTTC
TRBV20-1,medium-sized,NA,TRBJ2-1,CSAISAGSGNYNEQFF,TGCAGTGCTATTTCGGCGGGTAGCGGTAACTACAATGAGCAGTTCTTC
TRBV10-2,NA,TRBD2,TRBJ2-3,CASWGGTASTDTQYF,TGCGCCAGCTGGGGGGGTACAGCCAGCACAGATACGCAGTATTTT
TRBV10-2,many,NA,TRBJ2-1,CASTRADGYNEQFF,TGCGCCAGCACCCGCGCGGACGGTTACAATGAGCAGTTCTTC
TRBV7-2,many,TRBD2,TRBJ2-3,CASSLGRGGTDTQYF,TGTGCCAGCAGCTTAGGTCGGGGAGGGACAGATACGCAGTATTTT
TRBV20-1,many,NA,TRBJ2-3,CSGATAGTDTQYF,TGCAGTGGCGCGACCGCGGGCACAGATACGCAGTATTTT
TRBV24-1,few,TRBD1,TRBJ2-1,CATTGYNEQFF,TGTGCCACGACAGGGTACAATGAGCAGTTCTTC
TRBV7-6,few,NA,TRBJ2-7,CASGRATSYEQYF,TGTGCCAGCGGACGGGCCACCTCCTACGAGCAGTACTTC
TRBV29-1,many,NA,TRBJ2-3,CSVGHLLTDTQYF,TGCAGCGTTGGTCATTTACTCACAGATACGCAGTATTTT
TRBV14,NA,TRBD2,TRBJ2-1,CASSQDVFLAGDYNEQFF,TGTGCCAGCAGCCAGGATGTATTTTTAGCGGGAGATTACAATGAGCAGTTCTTC
TRBV28,medium-sized,NA,TRBJ2-3,CASSLRGTDTQYF,TGTGCCAGCAGTTTGCGGGGCACAGATACGCAGTATTTT